What follows are 14 T cell receptor beta chains derived from one specimen sequenced in a study of CD8 T cells in ankylosing spondylitis. TCRdb called the 5' RACE reads again in MiXCR, with one record for every CDR3 protein. The profile covers 150,000 to 200,000 distinct CDR3 sequences, with around a third appearing a single time and approximately 5.9% taken by the ten largest. The sequenced material came from synovial fluid, either unsorted or a sorted T cell fraction (not recorded which). The source is a male donor with ankylosing spondylitis.

Ten or more counts support this clonotype. This chain links TRBV2 with TRBJ2-5; no clear D. Trimming stripped 3 bases from V and 5 bases from J, with 4 bases between. CDR3 length equals 11 residues. Looked up from germline, CDR1 is SNHLY and CDR2 is FYNNEI. This chain's CDR3 is CASSDRETQYF. CDR3 nucleotide sequence: TGTGCCAGCAGTGATCGGGAGACCCAGTACTTC.

This clonotype was seen more than once but under ten times. The CDR3 nucleotides read TGTGCCAGCAGCCAATCCCCTAGCACCGGGGAGCTGTTTTTT. Amino acid sequence: CASSQSPSTGELFF. The chain recombines TRBV3-1 with TRBJ2-2; D not resolved. Germline assignment: CDR1 LGHDT and CDR2 YNNKEL (reference sequence). Trimming removed 2 bases from V and 4 bases from J, with 8 bases in between. The CDR3 runs to 14 residues. The variable domain in full, completed from reference TRBV3-1 and TRBJ2-2, reads DTAVSQTPKYLVTQMGNDKSIKCEQNLGHDTMYWYKQDSKKFLKIMFSYNNKELIINETVPNRFSPKSPDKAHLNLHINSLELGDSAVYFCASSQSPSTGELFFGEGSRLTVL.

This clonotype was seen more than once but under ten times. The chain recombines TRBV14 with TRBJ2-3; 12 bases align to TRBD1. V was pared by 1 base and J by 4 bases, with 3 bases of the junction left unmatched. The CDR3 is 16 residues long. Germline CDR1 is SGHDN and CDR2 is FVKESK. The CDR3 sequence is CASSQGGTGGADTQYF. The CDR3 DNA reads as TGTGCCAGCAGCCAAGGAGGGACAGGGGGCGCAGATACGCAGTATTTT.

This chain connects TRBV3-1 to TRBJ2-4, with TRBD1 matching 7 bases. V was clipped by 4 bases and J by 0 bases; unmatched bases: 9. This CDR3 contains 17 residues. From germline, CDR1 is LGHDT and CDR2 YNNKEL (reference sequence). DNA for the CDR3: TGTGCCAGCAGCCCCCGACAGGGTTCTCTAGCCAAAAACATTCAGTACTTC. This codes for CASSPRQGSLAKNIQYF.

The chain has TRBV24-1 and TRBJ2-4; weak D call: TRBD2 (5 bases). V was shortened by 3 bases and J by 8 bases, with 16 bases between the two germline ends. This CDR3 has 15 residues. From germline, CDR1 is KGHDR and CDR2 SFDVKD. The CDR3 DNA reads as TGTGCCACCAGTGATGCCCGGGAACATGGGGACATTCAGTACTTC. Protein sequence: CATSDAREHGDIQYF.

This clonotype was observed a handful of times. The rearrangement joins TRBV20-1 to TRBJ1-5; 9 positions match TRBD1. Germline lookup yields CDR1 DFQATT and CDR2 SNEGSKA (reference sequence). After removal of 4 bases from V and 9 bases from J, the junction contained 7 bases not matched to a gene. This CDR3 contains 13 residues. In DNA form, the CDR3 reads TGCAGTGCTAAGCGGACAGGGGATACGCCCCAGCATTTT. Amino acids: CSAKRTGDTPQHF.

This clonotype was counted at least ten times. The J gene is TRBJ2-7, the V gene TRBV5-1; D is perhaps TRBD2 (6 bases). The CDR3 consists of 14 residues. Germline-derived CDR1 and CDR2 are SGHRS and YFSETQ. The V and J ends lost 4 bases and 5 bases respectively, with 16 bases between them. CDR3 nucleotide sequence: TGCGCCAGCAGCCAATACGGGGGTACAAACGAGCAGTACTTC. As protein: CASSQYGGTNEQYF.

This chain uses TRBV12-3 or TRBV12-4 with TRBJ2-7; 7 positions agree with TRBD1. This CDR3 has 15 amino acids. Germline trimming cut 2 bases from V and 6 bases from J; bases unmatched to any gene: 10. The CDR3 DNA reads as TGTGCCAGCAGTTTAAGGGGGCCGCTCTCGGGCGAGCAGTACTTC. Residues: CASSLRGPLSGEQYF.

This clonotype was observed a few times. The rearrangement uses TRBV7-3 and TRBJ2-1; 15 positions match TRBD2. The CDR3 contains 17 residues. V gave up 2 bases and J gave up 6 bases; unmatched junction bases: 5. Germline assignment: CDR1 SGHTA and CDR2 FQGTGA. The CDR3 nucleotides are TGTGCCAGCAGCTTACAGGGGGGACTAGCGGGAGGCAATGAGCAGTTCTTC. This codes for CASSLQGGLAGGNEQFF.

The gene calls are TRBV12-3 or TRBV12-4 and TRBJ1-5; D is ambiguous. V lost 4 bases and J lost 4, with 17 bases in between. The CDR3 sequence is 16 residues long. The CDR3 coding sequence is TGTGCCAGCAGTTCTGGGTTGACTGACGGTAATCAGCCCCAGCATTTT. Its protein product is CASSSGLTDGNQPQHF.

This clonotype was found a few times. The V gene is TRBV24-1, the J gene TRBJ2-1; D not certain. V was shortened by 0 bases and J by 2 bases, with 13 bases between the two germline ends. The germline gives CDR1 KGHDR, CDR2 SFDVKD. This CDR3 has 17 residues. The CDR3 here is CATSDLRWRNTYNEQFF. CDR3 bases: TGTGCCACCAGTGATTTGCGTTGGAGAAACACCTACAATGAGCAGTTCTTC.

This chain connects TRBV29-1 to TRBJ1-4; 8 positions match TRBD1. Germline V gene data show CDR1 as SQVTM and CDR2 as ANQGSEA. CDR3 size: 13 residues. CDR3 in amino acids: CSANRGSNEKLFF. The CDR3 DNA follows: TGCAGTGCCAACAGGGGGTCAAATGAAAAACTGTTTTTT.

The chain is built from TRBV2 and TRBJ1-5; maybe TRBD1 (5 bases). The CDR3 is 15 residues long. V was clipped by 6 bases and J by 0 bases, with 12 bases between them. CDR1 SNHLY and CDR2 FYNNEI come from the germline V gene. DNA of the CDR3: TGTGCCAGCAGGACGACAGACCATAGCAATCAGCCCCAGCATTTT. Amino acid sequence: CASRTTDHSNQPQHF.

The table lists this clonotype with many counts. This chain links TRBV12-3 or TRBV12-4 with TRBJ2-1, with D tentatively TRBD1 (5 bases). V shed 1 base and J shed 8 bases, with 9 bases lying between them. The CDR3 runs to 13 residues. CDR3 in amino acids: CASSLGQGYEQFF. In DNA form, the CDR3 reads TGTGCCAGCAGTTTAGGGCAGGGCTATGAGCAGTTCTTC.